The present T cell receptor beta chain was sequenced within a study of cytomegalovirus exposure and HLA in healthy donors. Study overall: In an earlier analysis, 90 million to 120 million unique TCR beta sequences were found from approximately 190 million T cells.

This clone was seen once. PCR primers comprised 60 Vbeta and 13 Jbeta primers. Profiling relied on immunoSEQ multiplex PCR, and the TCRdb table lists in-frame clones only, not all of them. Of 150,000 to 250,000 clones detected, 70% to 85% appear once; the ten largest clones hold about 4.6%. Healthy individuals who donated bone marrow served as the donors. V was pared by 0 bases and J by 2 bases, with 14 bases between. In germline, CDR1 is SQVTM, CDR2 ANQGSEA. The CDR3 extends over 17 amino acids. This chain links TRBV29-1 with TRBJ2-6, with D maybe TRBD1 (6 bases). Sequencing was done on a sample of PBMCs. The clonotype was recovered from a woman between 25 and 40 years old in good health and CMV-seropositive. CDR3 loop: CSVEEKARGPGANVLTF. The DNA for the CDR3 is TGCAGCGTTGAAGAAAAGGCCAGGGGACCTGGGGCCAACGTCCTGACTTTC. Filled out from reference TRBV29-1 and TRBJ2-6, the complete variable domain reads SAVISQKPSRDICQRGTSLTIQCQVDSQVTMMFWYRQQPGQSLTLIATANQGSEATYESGFVIDKFPISRPNLTFSTLTVSNMSPEDSSIYLCSVEEKARGPGANVLTFGAGSRLTVL.